This T cell receptor (beta chain) appears in the sequencing data of a study of T cell clones after liver transplantation. Looking at the study overall: TCRbeta sequencing after a pre-transplant mixed lymphocyte reaction identified graft-donor-reactive clones, later tracked in post-transplant blood. Timepoints were pre-transplant, pre-withdrawal, and after withdrawal was completed or failed.

Notes on this clone: What it binds is not known.

Clones were read by immunoSEQ multiplex PCR, and TCRdb kept only the in-frame ones, dropping some. The data contain approximately 10,000 clones, 71% of them singletons. Regarding the study as a whole: These preliminary findings come from unstandardized post-transplant sampling times. A significant post-transplant drop in circulating graft-donor-reactive CD4 TCRbeta sequences occurred in most of the 8 subjects.

Germline V CDR1 and CDR2: MNHNS, SASEGT. CDR3 length: 14 amino acids. V shed 3 bases, J shed 2 bases, and the junction held 3 bases outside the gene matches. The chain joins TRBV6-1 to TRBJ2-7; TRBD1 aligns across 8 bases. Sequenced here: CD4+ T cells from blood, sampled nearly 33 months after liver transplant. The receptor was isolated from a human patient who received a liver transplant. A subset of T cells may come from the graft donor. The CDR3 DNA reads as TGTGCCAGCAGTGACCGGGACAGGCCCTACGAGCAGTACTTC. This codes for CASSDRDRPYEQYF.